Listed here are 15 T cell receptor beta chains from one sample, sequenced in a study of T cell changes during pregnancy in multiple sclerosis. TCRdb keeps only in-frame clones here, not all; method: immunoSEQ multiplex PCR. The table has tens of thousands of clones, approximately 94% seen once. The sequences come from CD8+ T cells from peripheral blood mononuclear cells, collected in the first trimester of pregnancy. The receptors were sampled from a female donor with multiple sclerosis, enrolled in a pregnancy study.

The chain is built from TRBV4-3 and TRBJ2-3; 8 bases line up with TRBD1. V trimming: 0 bases; J trimming: 2 bases; junction bases outside the gene matches: 7. This CDR3 is built from 17 residues. Looked up from germline, CDR1 is LGHNA and CDR2 is YSLEER. This CDR3 reads CASSQDLTGATTDTQYF. The CDR3, as DNA: TGCGCCAGCAGCCAAGACCTGACAGGGGCCACCACAGATACGCAGTATTTT.

This chain joins TRBV11-3 and TRBJ2-7, with 7 nucleotides matching TRBD1. After removal of 1 base from V and 0 bases from J, the junction contained 3 bases not matched to a gene. The CDR3 is made up of 15 amino acids. Germline CDR1 reads SGHNT; CDR2 reads YENEEA. The CDR3 protein is CASSLGQGSSYEQYF. CDR3 sequence (DNA): TGTGCCAGCAGCTTAGGACAGGGTTCCTCCTACGAGCAGTACTTC.

The V gene is TRBV10-3, the J gene TRBJ1-2; D possibly corresponds to TRBD1 (6 bases). Germline V gene data show CDR1 as ENHRY and CDR2 as SYGVKD. Trimming took off 0 bases at V and 8 bases at J, with 13 bases between the two ends. The CDR3 has 14 amino acids. CDR3 DNA: TGTGCCATCAGTGAGTCAACAGGGTACGAGGGCTACACCTTC. This sequence encodes CAISESTGYEGYTF.

This chain links TRBV9 with TRBJ1-1, with 7 nucleotides matching TRBD1. Germline values: CDR1 SGDLS, CDR2 YYNGEE. There are 16 residues in the CDR3. The junction had 8 bases not matched to a gene; V was cut back by 0 bases and J by 3 bases. The CDR3 region has the DNA TGTGCCAGCAGCGTAGCGTCAGGGGGTGTGGACACTGAAGCTTTCTTT. The encoded protein is CASSVASGGVDTEAFF.

The chain uses TRBV7-9 and TRBJ2-7; 8 nucleotides match TRBD1. CDR3 size: 14 residues. In germline, CDR1 is SEHNR, CDR2 FQNEAQ (reference sequence). J lost 5 bases, V lost 1 base, and 4 bases had no gene match. CDR3 loop: CASSLGTGWDEQYF. CDR3 coding DNA: TGTGCCAGCAGCTTAGGGACAGGGTGGGACGAGCAGTACTTC.

The chain joins TRBV7-8 to TRBJ1-4; a weak D match, TRBD1 (6 bases). The length of the CDR3 is 15 residues. Germline-derived CDR1 and CDR2 are SGHVS and FQNEAQ. V was clipped by 5 bases and J by 7 bases, with 17 bases between them. In DNA form, the CDR3 reads TGTGCCAGCAGCACGGGGCGGGGGGCACGTGAAAAACTGTTTTTT. It encodes CASSTGRGAREKLFF.

The chain uses TRBV7-6 and TRBJ2-1; 13 nucleotides match TRBD2. The CDR3 totals 16 residues. The ends lost 3 bases at V and 9 bases at J; junction bases unmatched: 8. Germline CDR1 reads SGHVS; CDR2 reads FNYEAQ. The CDR3 reads CASSFRGGTSGTEQFF. The CDR3 nucleotides read TGTGCCAGCAGCTTCCGTGGCGGGACTAGCGGGACTGAGCAGTTCTTC.

This sequence joins TRBV5-8 and TRBJ1-2; D is uncertain. The CDR3 extends over 15 amino acids. The germline V gene has CDR1 SGHTS and CDR2 YDEGEE. V was pared by 0 bases and J by 5 bases, with 14 bases between. The CDR3 coding sequence is TGTGCCAGCAGCTTGGAACCTCTAGTTAAGTATGGCTACACCTTC. It is translated as CASSLEPLVKYGYTF. The full variable domain, in which reference TRBV5-8 and TRBJ1-2 provide the parts outside the CDR3, is EAGVTQSPTHLIKTRGQQATLRCSPISGHTSVYWYQQALGLGLQFLLWYDEGEERNRGNFPPRFSGRQFPNYSSELNVNALELEDSALYLCASSLEPLVKYGYTFGSGTRLTVV.

The chain joins TRBV5-8 to TRBJ2-5, with 9 bases identical to TRBD1. The V gene end was trimmed by 0 bases and the J gene end by 0 bases; junction bases not matched to a gene: 12. In germline, CDR1 is SGHTS, CDR2 YDEGEE. This CDR3 has 19 amino acids. The DNA for the CDR3 is TGTGCCAGCAGCTTGGCTGCGGGACAGGGACCCCGCTACCAAGAGACCCAGTACTTC. It yields the protein CASSLAAGQGPRYQETQYF.

This chain uses TRBV28 with TRBJ1-2, with D possibly being TRBD1 (6 bases). V was cut by 6 bases and J by 4 bases, with 18 bases left in between. The germline V gene encodes CDR1 MDHEN and CDR2 SYDVKM. The CDR3 runs 15 residues. The CDR3 nucleotides are TGTGCCAGCAGGCCCACCGGGACACTGCCCTATGGCTACACCTTC. This sequence encodes CASRPTGTLPYGYTF.

The V and J genes are TRBV5-5 and TRBJ2-7, with 9 bases fitting TRBD2. The J segment lost 3 bases and the V segment lost 5 bases, leaving 3 bases of the junction unmatched. The CDR3 is made up of 13 amino acids. Germline V lookup: CDR1 SGHKS, CDR2 YYEKEE (reference sequence). As DNA, the CDR3 is TGTGCCAGCAGGATAGCGGGAGACTACGAGCAGTACTTC. Translating gives CASRIAGDYEQYF.

The V call is TRBV12-2, the J call TRBJ2-7; the table's D gene call, TRBD2, was not cross checked with the DNA. TRBV12-2 is described as a pseudogene. This CDR3 comprises 16 residues. CDR3 protein: CASRLPKDRPGGEQYF. In DNA, the CDR3 is TGTGCAAGTCGCCTACCCAAGGACAGACCGGGGGGCGAGCAGTACTTC.

The genes are TRBV4-1 and TRBJ1-5; D may be TRBD1 (5 bases). Germline lookup yields CDR1 MGHRA and CDR2 YSYEKL. The germline V and J ends were trimmed by 0 bases and 3 bases, with 9 bases remaining between them. CDR3 length: 15 residues. The CDR3 region is CASSQDSGSNQPQHF. DNA for the CDR3: TGCGCCAGCAGCCAAGATTCAGGGTCCAATCAGCCCCAGCATTTT.

The chain links TRBV4-2 to TRBJ1-1; no reliable D call. Trimming shortened V by 0 bases and J by 7 bases, and 9 bases separated the two germline ends. This CDR3 is built from 13 residues. CDR1 LGHNA and CDR2 YNFKEQ come from the germline V gene. The CDR3 is CASSQDGGNEAFF. DNA of the CDR3: TGTGCCAGCAGCCAAGATGGAGGGAATGAAGCTTTCTTT.

The CDR3 loop reads CASSQEKADREGQAQHF. CDR3 sequence (DNA): TGCGCCAGCAGCCAAGAAAAGGCCGACAGGGAGGGACAGGCCCAGCATTTT. The chain links TRBV4-1 to TRBJ1-5; 8 positions agree with TRBD1. Germline loops: CDR1 MGHRA, CDR2 YSYEKL. The CDR3 covers 17 residues. V lost 0 bases, J lost 11 bases, and 15 bases stayed unmatched.